Listed here are 2 T cell receptor beta chains from one sample, sequenced in a study of blood T cell repertoires in COVID-19. Assay used: immunoSEQ multiplex PCR; TCRdb lists only in-frame clones, some missing. The repertoire consists of 83,000 or so clones, with approximately 80% occurring once and the leading ten covering roughly a tenth. What was sequenced was peripheral blood. These receptors were obtained from a woman aged 80 or older with acute or convalescent COVID-19.

The J gene is TRBJ2-1, the V gene TRBV20-1; 8 bases agree with TRBD2. The germline CDR1 and CDR2 sequences are DFQATT and SNEGSKA (reference sequence). V shed 3 bases, J shed 7 bases, and the junction held 5 bases outside the gene matches. The CDR3 contains 13 residues. The CDR3 DNA follows: TGCAGTGCTAGTGCCCCGGGGGGGAATGAGCAGTTCTTC. Residues: CSASAPGGNEQFF.

The chain couples TRBV5-1 to TRBJ1-5; no definite D call. Trimming left V 1 base short and J 0 bases short, with 8 bases between. Per the germline V gene, CDR1 is SGHRS and CDR2 is YFSETQ. The CDR3 sequence is 15 residues long. CDR3 sequence (DNA): TGCGCCAGCAGCTTGTTGGGCCTTAGCAATCAGCCCCAGCATTTT. It encodes CASSLLGLSNQPQHF.